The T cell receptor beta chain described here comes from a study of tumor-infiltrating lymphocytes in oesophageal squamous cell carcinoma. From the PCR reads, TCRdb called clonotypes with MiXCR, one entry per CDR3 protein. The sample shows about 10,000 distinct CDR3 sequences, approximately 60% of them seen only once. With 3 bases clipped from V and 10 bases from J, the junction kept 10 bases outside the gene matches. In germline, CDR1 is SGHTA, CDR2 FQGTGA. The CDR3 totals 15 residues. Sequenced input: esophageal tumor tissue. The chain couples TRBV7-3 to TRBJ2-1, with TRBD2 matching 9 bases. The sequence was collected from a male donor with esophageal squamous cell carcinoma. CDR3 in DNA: TGTGCCAGCAGCTTGGAGAGCGGGGGGCCTTCAGAGCAGTTCTTC. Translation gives CASSLESGGPSEQFF.